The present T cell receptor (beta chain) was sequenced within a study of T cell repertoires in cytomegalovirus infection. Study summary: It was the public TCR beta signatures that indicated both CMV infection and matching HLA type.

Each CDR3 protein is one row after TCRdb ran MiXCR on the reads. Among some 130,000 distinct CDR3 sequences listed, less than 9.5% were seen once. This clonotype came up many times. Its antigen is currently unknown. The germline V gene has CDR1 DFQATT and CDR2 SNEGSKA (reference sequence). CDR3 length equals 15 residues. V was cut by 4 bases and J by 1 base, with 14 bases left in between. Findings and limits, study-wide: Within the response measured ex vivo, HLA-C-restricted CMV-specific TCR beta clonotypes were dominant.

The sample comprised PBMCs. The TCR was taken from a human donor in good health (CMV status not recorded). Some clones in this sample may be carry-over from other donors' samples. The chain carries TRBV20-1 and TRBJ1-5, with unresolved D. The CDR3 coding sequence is TGCAGTGCTACATCCAAAGGCGCCAGCAATCAGCCCCAGCATTTT. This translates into CSATSKGASNQPQHF.